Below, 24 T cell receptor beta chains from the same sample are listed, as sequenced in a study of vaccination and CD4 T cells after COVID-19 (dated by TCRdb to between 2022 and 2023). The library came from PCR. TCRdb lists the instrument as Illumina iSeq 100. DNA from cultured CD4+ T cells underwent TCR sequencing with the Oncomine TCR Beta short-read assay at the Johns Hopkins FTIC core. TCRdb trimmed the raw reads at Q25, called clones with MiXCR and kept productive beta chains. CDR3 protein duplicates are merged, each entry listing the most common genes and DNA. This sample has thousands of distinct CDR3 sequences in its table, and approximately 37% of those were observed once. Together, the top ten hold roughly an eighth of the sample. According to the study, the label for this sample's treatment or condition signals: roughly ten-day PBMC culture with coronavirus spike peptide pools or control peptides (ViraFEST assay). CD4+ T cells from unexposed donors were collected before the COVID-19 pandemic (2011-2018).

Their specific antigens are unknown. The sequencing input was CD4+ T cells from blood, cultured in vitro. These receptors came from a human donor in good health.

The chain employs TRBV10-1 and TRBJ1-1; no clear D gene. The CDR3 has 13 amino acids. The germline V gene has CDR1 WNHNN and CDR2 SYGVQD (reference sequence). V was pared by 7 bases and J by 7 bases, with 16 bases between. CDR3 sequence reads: CASKPTPSGEAFF. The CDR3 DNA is TGCGCCAGCAAGCCGACCCCCTCTGGTGAAGCTTTCTTT.

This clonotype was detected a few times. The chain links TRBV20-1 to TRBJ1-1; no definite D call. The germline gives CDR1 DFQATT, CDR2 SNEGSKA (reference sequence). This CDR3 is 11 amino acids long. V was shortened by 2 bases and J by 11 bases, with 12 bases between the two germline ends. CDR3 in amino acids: CSARTGVGAFF. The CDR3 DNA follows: TGCAGTGCTAGAACTGGGGTTGGGGCTTTCTTT.

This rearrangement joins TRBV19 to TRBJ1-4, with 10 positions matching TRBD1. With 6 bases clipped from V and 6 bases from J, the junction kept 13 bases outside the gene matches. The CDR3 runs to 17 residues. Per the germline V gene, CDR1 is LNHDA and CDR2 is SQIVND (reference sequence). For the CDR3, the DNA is TGTGCCAGTAGCCAGGCTGGATGGGACAGGGGAGATGAAAAACTGTTTTTT. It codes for CASSQAGWDRGDEKLFF.

Here the CDR3 reads CASSLGAQRPGELFF. CDR3 DNA sequence: TGCGCCAGCAGCTTAGGGGCCCAGAGGCCCGGGGAGCTGTTTTTT. The chain is built from TRBV5-1 and TRBJ2-2, with D tentatively TRBD1 (5 bases). V dropped 2 bases and J dropped 6 bases, with 14 bases sitting between them. The CDR3 is 15 residues long. The germline gives CDR1 SGHRS, CDR2 YFSETQ.

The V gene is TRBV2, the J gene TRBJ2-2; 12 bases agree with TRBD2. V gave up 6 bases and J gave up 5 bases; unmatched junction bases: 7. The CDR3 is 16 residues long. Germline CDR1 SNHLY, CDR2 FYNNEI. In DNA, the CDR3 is TGTGCCAGCAGGGAACTAGCGGGAGGTTATACCGGGGAGCTGTTTTTT. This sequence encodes CASRELAGGYTGELFF. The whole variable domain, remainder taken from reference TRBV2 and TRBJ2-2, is EPEVTQTPSHQVTQMGQEVILRCVPISNHLYFYWYRQILGQKVEFLVSFYNNEISEKSEIFDDQFSVERPDGSNFTLKIRSTKLEDSAMYFCASRELAGGYTGELFFGEGSRLTVL.

The CDR3 protein is CASSLEGIGELFF. CDR3 in DNA: TGCGCCAGCAGCTTGGAGGGGATAGGGGAGCTGTTTTTT. The chain combines TRBV5-1 with TRBJ2-2; D may be TRBD1 (5 bases). CDR3 length equals 13 residues. Between the trimmed V and J ends, which lost 0 bases and 8 bases, there was a span of 8 bases. Germline V gives CDR1 SGHRS, CDR2 YFSETQ.

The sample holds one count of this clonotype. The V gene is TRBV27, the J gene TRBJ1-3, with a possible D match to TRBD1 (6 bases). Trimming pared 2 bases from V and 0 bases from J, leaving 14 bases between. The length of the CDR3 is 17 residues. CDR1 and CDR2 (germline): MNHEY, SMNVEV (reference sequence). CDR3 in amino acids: CASSLVGTPYSGNTIYF. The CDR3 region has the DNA TGTGCCAGCAGTTTAGTGGGGACACCCTACTCTGGAAACACCATATATTTT.

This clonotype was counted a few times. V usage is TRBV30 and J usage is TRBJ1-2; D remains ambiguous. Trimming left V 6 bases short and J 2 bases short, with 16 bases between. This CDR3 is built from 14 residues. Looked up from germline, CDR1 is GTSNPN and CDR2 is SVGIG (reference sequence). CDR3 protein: CACLKGGGNYGYTF. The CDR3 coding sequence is TGTGCCTGTCTTAAAGGTGGCGGGAACTATGGCTACACCTTC.

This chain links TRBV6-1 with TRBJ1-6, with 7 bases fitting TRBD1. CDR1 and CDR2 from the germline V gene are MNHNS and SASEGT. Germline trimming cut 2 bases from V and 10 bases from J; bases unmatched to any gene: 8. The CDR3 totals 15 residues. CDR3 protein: CASSETGVGESPLHF. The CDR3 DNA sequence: TGTGCCAGCAGTGAAACAGGGGTAGGGGAGTCACCCCTCCACTTT.

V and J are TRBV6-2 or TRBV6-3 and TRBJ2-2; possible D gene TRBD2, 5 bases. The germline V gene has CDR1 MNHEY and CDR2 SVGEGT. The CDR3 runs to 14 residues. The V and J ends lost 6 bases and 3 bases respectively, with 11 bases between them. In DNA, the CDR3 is TGTGCCAGCAGGCCACTCGGGGACACCGGGGAGCTGTTTTTT. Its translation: CASRPLGDTGELFF.

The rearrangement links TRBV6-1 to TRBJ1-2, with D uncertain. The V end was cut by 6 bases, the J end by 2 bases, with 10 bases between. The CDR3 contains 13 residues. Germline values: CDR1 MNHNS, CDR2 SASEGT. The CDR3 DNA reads TGTGCCAGCAGCCCAGACAAGAACTATGGCTACACCTTC. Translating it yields CASSPDKNYGYTF.

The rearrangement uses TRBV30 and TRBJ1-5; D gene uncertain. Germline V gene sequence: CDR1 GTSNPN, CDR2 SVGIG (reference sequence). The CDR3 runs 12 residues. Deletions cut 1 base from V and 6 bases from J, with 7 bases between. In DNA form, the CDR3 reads TGTGCCTGGAGTGCACCTGGTCAGCCCCAGCATTTT. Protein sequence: CAWSAPGQPQHF.

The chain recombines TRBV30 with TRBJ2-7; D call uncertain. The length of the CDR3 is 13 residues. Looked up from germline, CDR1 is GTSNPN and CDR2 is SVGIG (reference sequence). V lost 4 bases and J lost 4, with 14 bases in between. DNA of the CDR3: TGTGCCTGGAACCCGCCAGGTCGGTACGAGCAGTACTTC. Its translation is CAWNPPGRYEQYF. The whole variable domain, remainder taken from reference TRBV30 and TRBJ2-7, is SQTIHQWPATLVQPVGSPLSLECTVEGTSNPNLYWYRQAAGRGLQLLFYSVGIGQISSEVPQNLSASRPQDRQFILSSKKLLLSDSGFYLCAWNPPGRYEQYFGPGTRLTVT.

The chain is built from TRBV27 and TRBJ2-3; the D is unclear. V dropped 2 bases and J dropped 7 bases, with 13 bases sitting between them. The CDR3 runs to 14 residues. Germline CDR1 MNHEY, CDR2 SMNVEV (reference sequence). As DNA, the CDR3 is TGTGCCAGCAGTTTAACCCCCACCTCTCATACGCAGTATTTT. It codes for CASSLTPTSHTQYF.

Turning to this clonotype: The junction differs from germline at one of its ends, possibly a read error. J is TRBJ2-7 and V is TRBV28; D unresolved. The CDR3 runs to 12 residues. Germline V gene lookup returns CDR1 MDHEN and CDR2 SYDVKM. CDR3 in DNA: TGTACCAGCAGTCGCCACCCCTACGAGCAGTACTTC. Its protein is CTSSRHPYEQYF.

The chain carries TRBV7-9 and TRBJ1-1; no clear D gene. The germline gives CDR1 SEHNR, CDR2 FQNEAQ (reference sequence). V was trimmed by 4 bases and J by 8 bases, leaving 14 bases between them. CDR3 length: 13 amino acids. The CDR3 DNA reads TGTGCCAGCAGCTCCGACCTTCTGGTGGAAGCTTTCTTT. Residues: CASSSDLLVEAFF.

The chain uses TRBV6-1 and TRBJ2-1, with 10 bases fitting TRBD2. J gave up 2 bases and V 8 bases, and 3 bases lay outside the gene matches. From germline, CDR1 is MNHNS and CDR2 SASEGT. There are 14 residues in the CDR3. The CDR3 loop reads CASGLAAPYNEQFF. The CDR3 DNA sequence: TGTGCCAGCGGACTAGCGGCCCCCTACAATGAGCAGTTCTTC.

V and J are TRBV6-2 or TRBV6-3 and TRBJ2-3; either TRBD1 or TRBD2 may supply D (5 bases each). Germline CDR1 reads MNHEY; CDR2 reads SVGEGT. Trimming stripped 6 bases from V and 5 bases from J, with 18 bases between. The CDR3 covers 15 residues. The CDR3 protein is CASSYLRGTIDTQYF. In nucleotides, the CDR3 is TGTGCCAGCAGCTACCTCCGGGGCACTATAGATACGCAGTATTTT.

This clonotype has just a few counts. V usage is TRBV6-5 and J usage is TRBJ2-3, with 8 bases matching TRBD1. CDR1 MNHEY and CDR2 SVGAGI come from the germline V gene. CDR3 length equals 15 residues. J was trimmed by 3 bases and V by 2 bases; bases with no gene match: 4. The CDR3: CASSYQGALTDTQYF. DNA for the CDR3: TGTGCCAGCAGTTACCAGGGGGCTCTTACAGATACGCAGTATTTT.

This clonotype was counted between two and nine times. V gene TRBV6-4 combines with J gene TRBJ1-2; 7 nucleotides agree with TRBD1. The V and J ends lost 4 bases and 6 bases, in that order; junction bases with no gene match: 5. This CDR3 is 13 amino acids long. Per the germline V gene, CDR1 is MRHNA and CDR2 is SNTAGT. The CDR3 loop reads CASSGARGNGYTF. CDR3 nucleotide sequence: TGTGCCAGCAGTGGTGCCAGGGGGAATGGCTACACCTTC.

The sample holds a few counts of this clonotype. This CDR3 is CSAPRTEVGSEAFF. CDR3 DNA sequence: TGCAGTGCTCCACGGACAGAAGTGGGCTCTGAAGCTTTCTTT. The V and J genes are TRBV20-1 and TRBJ1-1, with D perhaps matching TRBD1 (6 bases). V dropped 5 bases and J dropped 6 bases, with 19 bases sitting between them. This CDR3 has 14 residues. The germline CDR1 and CDR2 sequences are DFQATT and SNEGSKA (reference sequence).

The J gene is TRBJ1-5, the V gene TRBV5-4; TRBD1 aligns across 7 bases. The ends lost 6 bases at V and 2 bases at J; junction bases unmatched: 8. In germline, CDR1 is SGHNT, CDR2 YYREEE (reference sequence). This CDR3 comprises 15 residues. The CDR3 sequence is CASTQGVRGNQPQHF. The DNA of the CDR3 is TGTGCCAGCACCCAGGGGGTCAGGGGCAATCAGCCCCAGCATTTT.

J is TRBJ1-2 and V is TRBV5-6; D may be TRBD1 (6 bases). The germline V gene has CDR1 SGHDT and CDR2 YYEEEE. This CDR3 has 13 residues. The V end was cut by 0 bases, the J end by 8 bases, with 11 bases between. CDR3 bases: TGTGCCAGCAGCTTGGCGGGGGGCGGCGGCTACACCTTC. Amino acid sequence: CASSLAGGGGYTF.

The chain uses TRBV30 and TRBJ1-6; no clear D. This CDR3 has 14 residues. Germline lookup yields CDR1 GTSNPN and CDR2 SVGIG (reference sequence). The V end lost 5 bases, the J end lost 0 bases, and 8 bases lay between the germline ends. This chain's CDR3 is CAWGRSSYNSPLHF. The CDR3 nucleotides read TGTGCCTGGGGACGAAGCTCCTATAATTCACCCCTCCACTTT.